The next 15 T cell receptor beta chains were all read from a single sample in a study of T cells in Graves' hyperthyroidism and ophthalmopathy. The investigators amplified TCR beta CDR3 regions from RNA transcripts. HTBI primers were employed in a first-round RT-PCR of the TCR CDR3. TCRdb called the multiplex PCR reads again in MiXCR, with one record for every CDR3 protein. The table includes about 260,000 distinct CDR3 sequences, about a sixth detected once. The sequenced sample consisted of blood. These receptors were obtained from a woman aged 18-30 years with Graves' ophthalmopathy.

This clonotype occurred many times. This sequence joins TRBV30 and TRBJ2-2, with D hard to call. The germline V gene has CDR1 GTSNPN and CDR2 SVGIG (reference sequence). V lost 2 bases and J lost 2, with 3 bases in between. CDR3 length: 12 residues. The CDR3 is CAWSLNTGELFF. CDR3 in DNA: TGTGCCTGGAGTCTTAACACCGGGGAGCTGTTTTTT.

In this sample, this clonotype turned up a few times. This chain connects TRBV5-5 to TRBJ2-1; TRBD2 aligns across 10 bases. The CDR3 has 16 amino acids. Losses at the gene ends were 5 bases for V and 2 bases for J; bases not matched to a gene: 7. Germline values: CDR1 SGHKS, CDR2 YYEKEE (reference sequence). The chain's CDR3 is CASRIAGGPTYNEQFF. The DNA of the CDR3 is TGTGCCAGCAGGATAGCGGGAGGCCCTACCTACAATGAGCAGTTCTTC. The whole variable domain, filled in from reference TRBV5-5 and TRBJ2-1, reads DAGVTQSPTHLIKTRGQQVTLRCSPISGHKSVSWYQQVLGQGPQFIFQYYEKEERGRGNFPDRFSARQFPNYSSELNVNALLLGDSALYLCASRIAGGPTYNEQFFGPGTRLTVL.

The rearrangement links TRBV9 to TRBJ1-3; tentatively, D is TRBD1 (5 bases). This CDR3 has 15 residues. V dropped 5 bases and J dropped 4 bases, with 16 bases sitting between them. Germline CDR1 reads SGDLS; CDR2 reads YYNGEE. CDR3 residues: CASSYSPGVGNTIYF. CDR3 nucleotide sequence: TGTGCCAGCAGTTATTCCCCGGGGGTCGGAAACACCATATATTTT. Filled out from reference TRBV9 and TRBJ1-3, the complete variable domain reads DSGVTQTPKHLITATGQRVTLRCSPRSGDLSVYWYQQSLDQGLQFLIQYYNGEERAKGNILERFSAQQFPDLHSELNLSSLELGDSALYFCASSYSPGVGNTIYFGEGSWLTVV.

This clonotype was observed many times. The DNA of the CDR3 is TGTGCCAGCAGTCTCTACTCGACTAGCGGGTCTCCCTACGAGCAGTACTTC. Encoded protein: CASSLYSTSGSPYEQYF. J is TRBJ2-7 and V is TRBV27; 10 bases map to TRBD2. Trimming removed 5 bases from V and 2 bases from J; junction bases left unmatched: 12. The V gene's germline CDR1 is MNHEY and CDR2 SMNVEV (reference sequence). The CDR3 has 17 amino acids.

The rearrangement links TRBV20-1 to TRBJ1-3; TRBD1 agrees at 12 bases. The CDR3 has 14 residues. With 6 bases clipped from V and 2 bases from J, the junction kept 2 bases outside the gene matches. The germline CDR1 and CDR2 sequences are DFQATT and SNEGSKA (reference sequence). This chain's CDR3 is CSARDRGPGNTIYF. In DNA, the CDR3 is TGCAGTGCGAGGGACAGGGGGCCTGGAAACACCATATATTTT.

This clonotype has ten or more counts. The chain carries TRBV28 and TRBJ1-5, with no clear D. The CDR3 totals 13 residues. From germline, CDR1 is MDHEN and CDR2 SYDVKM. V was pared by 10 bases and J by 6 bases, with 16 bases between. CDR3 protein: CATGWRSPQPQHF. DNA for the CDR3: TGTGCCACCGGGTGGCGGTCCCCTCAGCCCCAGCATTTT.

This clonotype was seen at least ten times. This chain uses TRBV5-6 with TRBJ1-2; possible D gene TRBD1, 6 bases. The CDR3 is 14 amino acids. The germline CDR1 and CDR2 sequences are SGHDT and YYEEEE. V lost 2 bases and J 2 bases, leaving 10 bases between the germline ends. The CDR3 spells CASSLGQSNYGYTF. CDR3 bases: TGTGCCAGCAGCTTAGGACAGAGCAACTATGGCTACACCTTC.

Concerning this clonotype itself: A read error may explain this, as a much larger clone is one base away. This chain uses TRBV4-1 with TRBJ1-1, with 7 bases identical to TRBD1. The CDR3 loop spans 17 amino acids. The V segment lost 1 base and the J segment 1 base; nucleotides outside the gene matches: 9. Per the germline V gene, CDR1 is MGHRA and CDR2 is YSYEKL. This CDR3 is CASSQVPEQGWNTEAFF. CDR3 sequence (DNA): TGCGCCAGCAGCCAAGTCCCGGAACAGGGGTGGAACACTGAAGCTTTCTTT.

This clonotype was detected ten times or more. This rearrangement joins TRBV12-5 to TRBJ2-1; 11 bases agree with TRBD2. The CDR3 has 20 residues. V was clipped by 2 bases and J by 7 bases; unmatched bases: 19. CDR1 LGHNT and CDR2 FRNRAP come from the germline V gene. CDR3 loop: CASGLTPGTATVAGGNEQFF. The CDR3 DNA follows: TGTGCTAGTGGTTTGACCCCCGGGACGGCAACCGTAGCGGGGGGGAATGAGCAGTTCTTC.

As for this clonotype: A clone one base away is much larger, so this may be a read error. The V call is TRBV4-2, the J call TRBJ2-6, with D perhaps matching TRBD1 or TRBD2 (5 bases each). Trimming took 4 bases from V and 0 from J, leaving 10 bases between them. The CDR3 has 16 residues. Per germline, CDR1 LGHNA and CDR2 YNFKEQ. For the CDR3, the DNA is TGTGCCAGCAGCCGAGGGGCCACCTCTGGGGCCAACGTCCTGACTTTC. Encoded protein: CASSRGATSGANVLTF.

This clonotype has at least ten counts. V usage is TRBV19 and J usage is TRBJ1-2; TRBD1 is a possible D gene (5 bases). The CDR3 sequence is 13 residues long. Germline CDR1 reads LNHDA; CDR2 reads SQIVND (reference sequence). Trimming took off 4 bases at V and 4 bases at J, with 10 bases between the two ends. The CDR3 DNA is TGTGCCAGTAGTAAGACAGTGCTCTATGGCTACACCTTC. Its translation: CASSKTVLYGYTF.

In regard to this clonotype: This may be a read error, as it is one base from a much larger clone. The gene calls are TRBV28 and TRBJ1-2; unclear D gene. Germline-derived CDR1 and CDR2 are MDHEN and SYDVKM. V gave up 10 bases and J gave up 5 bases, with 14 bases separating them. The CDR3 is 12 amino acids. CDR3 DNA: TGTGCCAACAGACTTACCGAGTATGGCTACACCTTC. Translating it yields CANRLTEYGYTF.

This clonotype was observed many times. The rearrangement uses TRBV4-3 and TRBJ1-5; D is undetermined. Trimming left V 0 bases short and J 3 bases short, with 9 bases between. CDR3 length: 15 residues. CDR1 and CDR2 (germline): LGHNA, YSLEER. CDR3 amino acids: CASSQDALNNQPQHF. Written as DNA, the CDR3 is TGCGCCAGCAGCCAAGATGCCTTGAACAATCAGCCCCAGCATTTT.

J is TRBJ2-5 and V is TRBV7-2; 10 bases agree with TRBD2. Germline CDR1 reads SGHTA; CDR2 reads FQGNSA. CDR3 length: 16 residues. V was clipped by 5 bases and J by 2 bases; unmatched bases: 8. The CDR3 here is CASSPQRLAGQETQYF. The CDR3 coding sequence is TGTGCCAGCAGCCCACAAAGACTAGCGGGTCAAGAGACCCAGTACTTC. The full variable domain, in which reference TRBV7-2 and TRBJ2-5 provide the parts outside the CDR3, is GAGVSQSPSNKVTEKGKDVELRCDPISGHTALYWYRQSLGQGLEFLIYFQGNSAPDKSGLPSDRFSAERTGGSVSTLTIQRTQQEDSAVYLCASSPQRLAGQETQYFGPGTRLLVL.

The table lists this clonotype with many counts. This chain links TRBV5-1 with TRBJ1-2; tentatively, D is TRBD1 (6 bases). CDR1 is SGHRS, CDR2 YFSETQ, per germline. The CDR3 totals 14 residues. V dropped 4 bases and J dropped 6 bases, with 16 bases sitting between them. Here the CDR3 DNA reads TGCGCCAGCAGCCAGGGAACAGGGTTGGATGGCTACACCTTC. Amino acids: CASSQGTGLDGYTF.